This is a list of T cell receptor beta chains from one sample in a study of blood T cell repertoires in COVID-19. Sequenced by immunoSEQ multiplex PCR; TCRdb stores in-frame clones only, minus some. The sample lists some 120,000 clones, approximately 80% occurring once. Specimen: peripheral blood. Every receptor here comes from a human donor in a cohort sampled during active COVID-19. Both conserved end residues are part of each CDR3. A D gene is named only where the DNA matches it firmly. Not every row has a clone size; where given, it reads once, few, many or a size class.

cdr3_aa cdr3_nt j_call clone_size v_call d_call
CASSYGPSLGSEQYF TGTGCCAGCAGTTATGGGCCCTCACTGGGCAGCGAGCAGTACTTC TRBJ2-7 . TRBV6-6 .
CASSFRTSRNEQFF TGCGCCAGCAGCTTTCGGACTAGTCGCAATGAGCAGTTCTTC TRBJ2-1 . TRBV5-1 TRBD2
CASSLKEPDSFPYEQYF TGTGCCAGCAGCTTAAAAGAGCCGGACAGCTTTCCCTACGAGCAGTACTTC TRBJ2-7 . TRBV7-2 .
CAWGSGTPLHF TGTGCCTGGGGGAGTGGAACACCCCTCCACTTT TRBJ1-6 . TRBV30 .
CASSSRGQGGYGYTF TGTGCCAGCAGCTCACGGGGACAGGGGGGGTATGGCTACACCTTC TRBJ1-2 . TRBV5-4 TRBD1
CASRLERAYEQYF TGTGCCAGCAGGTTGGAAAGAGCCTACGAGCAGTACTTC TRBJ2-7 . TRBV7-9 .
CASSDRGGTGELFF TGCGCCAGCAGTGACAGGGGAGGCACCGGGGAGCTGTTTTTT TRBJ2-2 once TRBV5-1 TRBD1
CASSPLVGGTTDTQYF TGTGCCAGCAGCCCATTAGTAGGAGGGACCACAGATACGCAGTATTTT TRBJ2-3 . TRBV7-3 .
CASFKGRGLDTQYF TGTGCCAGCTTCAAGGGCAGGGGGTTGGATACGCAGTATTTT TRBJ2-3 . TRBV18 TRBD1
CASSERDTNEKLFF TGTGCCAGCAGTGAACGGGACACCAATGAAAAACTGTTTTTT TRBJ1-4 . TRBV6-1 .
CASSQIGTSGGGQETQYF TGCGCCAGCAGCCAAATTGGGACTAGCGGGGGCGGGCAAGAGACCCAGTACTTC TRBJ2-5 few TRBV5-1 TRBD2
CASSNGQGGNTIYF TGTGCCAGCAGCAACGGACAGGGAGGAAACACCATATATTTT TRBJ1-3 . TRBV2 TRBD1
CASSLASGRATDTQYF TGTGCCAGCAGCTTGGCAAGCGGGAGGGCCACAGATACGCAGTATTTT TRBJ2-3 once TRBV5-5 TRBD2
CASSTGLSGNTIYF TGTGCCAGCAGCACAGGTCTCTCTGGAAACACCATATATTTT TRBJ1-3 . TRBV2 .
CAISDGAGVYEQYF TGTGCCATCAGTGACGGGGCAGGGGTCTACGAGCAGTACTTC TRBJ2-7 . TRBV10-3 .
CASSQDLRLDRYEKLFF TGTGCCAGCAGCCAAGACCTTAGGTTGGACAGATACGAAAAACTGTTTTTT TRBJ1-4 . TRBV3-1/TRBV3-2 .
CASSQRGGYGYTF TGTGCCAGCAGCCAGCGGGGGGGGTATGGCTACACCTTC TRBJ1-2 . TRBV28 .
CAIRGGWTDTQYF TGTGCCATCCGCGGGGGGTGGACAGATACGCAGTATTTT TRBJ2-3 . TRBV28 TRBD2
CASSQMTGRVNYGYTF TGTGCCAGCAGTCAAATGACCGGGAGGGTTAACTATGGCTACACCTTC TRBJ1-2 . TRBV28 .
CASSPEGFTEAFF TGTGCCAGCAGCCCAGAGGGCTTCACTGAAGCTTTCTTT TRBJ1-1 . TRBV7-9 .
CASSGWGPIGNQPQHF TGTGCCAGTAGTGGTTGGGGGCCAATTGGCAATCAGCCCCAGCATTTT TRBJ1-5 . TRBV19 .
CASSGAGPFAEAFF TGTGCCAGCTCAGGAGCAGGGCCGTTCGCTGAAGCTTTCTTT TRBJ1-1 . TRBV18 .
CASTPGGGGGEKLFF TGTGCCAGTACCCCCGGGGGGGGCGGAGGTGAAAAACTGTTTTTT TRBJ1-4 . TRBV19 .
CATSRTQGEGETQYF TGTGCCACCAGCAGGACACAGGGGGAAGGGGAGACCCAGTACTTC TRBJ2-5 . TRBV15 TRBD1
CASSEAVAGATDTQYF TGTGCCAGCAGTGAAGCTGTAGCGGGGGCCACAGATACGCAGTATTTT TRBJ2-3 . TRBV2 TRBD2
CASSQDRAQGEKLFF TGTGCCAGCAGCCAAGATCGGGCGCAGGGGGAAAAACTGTTTTTT TRBJ1-4 . TRBV3-1/TRBV3-2 .
CASSLNSGFYEQYF TGTGCCAGCAGCTTGAATAGCGGGTTTTACGAGCAGTACTTC TRBJ2-7 . TRBV7-2 TRBD2
CASSLEIAPEWETQYF TGTGCCAGCAGCTTAGAAATAGCGCCCGAGTGGGAGACCCAGTACTTC TRBJ2-5 . TRBV7-2 .
CASRPLPGSNNRAQYF TGTGCCAGCAGGCCTCTCCCGGGGTCAAATAATAGGGCCCAGTACTTC TRBJ2-5 . TRBV11-2 .
CASSLGVSDYNEKLFF TGTGCCAGCAGCTTGGGGGTCTCGGACTATAATGAAAAACTGTTTTTT TRBJ1-4 . TRBV7-6 .
CASSWTGTSGGNEQFF TGTGCCAGCAGCTGGACCGGGACTAGCGGGGGTAATGAGCAGTTCTTC TRBJ2-1 . TRBV7-2 TRBD2
CASSGTGGARNTEAFF TGTGCCAGCAGTGGAACAGGGGGCGCCCGGAACACTGAAGCTTTCTTT TRBJ1-1 . TRBV28 TRBD1
CAISEGQSSTDTQYF TGTGCCATCAGTGAAGGACAGTCTAGCACAGATACGCAGTATTTT TRBJ2-3 few TRBV10-3 .
CASSSTPGSRYEQYF TGTGCCAGCAGCTCTACCCCCGGGAGTCGCTACGAGCAGTACTTC TRBJ2-7 many TRBV5-4 .
CASSQPGTGGDGYTF TGCGCCAGCAGCCAACCCGGGACAGGGGGCGATGGCTACACCTTC TRBJ1-2 . TRBV4-1 TRBD1
CASSRSGEYTGELFF TGTGCCAGTAGCCGTAGCGGGGAGTACACCGGGGAGCTGTTTTTT TRBJ2-2 . TRBV19 TRBD2
CASSHGLSYGYTF TGCGCCAGCAGCCATGGTCTATCCTATGGCTACACCTTC TRBJ1-2 . TRBV4-1 .
CASSGNTGPYGYTF TGTGCCAGCAGCGGTAATACAGGGCCCTATGGCTACACCTTC TRBJ1-2 . TRBV9 .
CASSFSWGGLNEQFF TGCGCCAGCAGCTTCTCGTGGGGGGGTTTGAATGAGCAGTTCTTC TRBJ2-1 . TRBV5-1 TRBD2
CARSIRSYNEQFF TGTGCCAGAAGCATCCGGAGTTACAATGAGCAGTTCTTC TRBJ2-1 . TRBV7-5 .
CASSQRVRSEQFF TGTGCCAGCAGCCAAAGAGTTCGAAGTGAGCAGTTCTTC TRBJ2-1 . TRBV14 .
CASRTSYNEQFF TGTGCCAGCAGGACTTCCTACAATGAGCAGTTCTTC TRBJ2-1 . TRBV27 .
CASSPRLVLAGGYEQYF TGTGCCAGCAGCCCTCGACTGGTGCTAGCGGGGGGCTACGAGCAGTACTTC TRBJ2-7 . TRBV4-2 TRBD2
CASSLEDRGVDEQYF TGTGCCAGCAGCTTGGAGGACAGGGGAGTTGACGAGCAGTACTTC TRBJ2-7 few TRBV7-9 TRBD1